This passage covers 19 T cell receptor beta chains from one sample sequenced in a study of tumor and adjacent non-tumor tissue in lung cancer. This sample's RNA came from whole unsorted tissue. Distant lung tissue was collected more than 3 cm away from the tumor edge. Three rounds of nested PCR, following a modified ARM-PCR protocol, produced the TCRbeta library. TCRdb re-analysed the multiplex PCR reads in MiXCR, keeping a single row per CDR3 protein. The repertoire consists of approximately 90,000 distinct CDR3 sequences, with 76% occurring once and the leading ten covering around a fifth. Sequencing was performed on distant non-tumor lung tissue. These receptors originate from a woman in her 50s with non-small cell lung cancer.

The gene calls are TRBV30 and TRBJ2-1; 9 bases line up with TRBD2. This CDR3 contains 17 residues. V lost 2 bases to trimming and J lost 0 bases; unmatched junction nucleotides: 8. The germline V gene encodes CDR1 GTSNPN and CDR2 SVGIG (reference sequence). The CDR3 protein is CAWSIGLACSSYNEQFF. For the CDR3, the DNA is TGTGCCTGGAGTATCGGACTAGCGTGTTCCTCCTACAATGAGCAGTTCTTC.

Regarding this clonotype: A read error may produce the germline difference seen at one junction end. The chain has TRBV7-8 and TRBJ1-5, with 9 bases that match TRBD1. The CDR3 has 15 amino acids. The germline V gene has CDR1 SGHVS and CDR2 FQNEAQ. The CDR3 here is CASSYVTGGHQPKHF. The CDR3 DNA is TGTGCCAGCAGCTACGTGACAGGGGGGCATCAGCCCAAGCATTTT.

In regard to this clonotype: Sequence at one end of the junction differs from germline and may be a read error. The chain uses TRBV11-2 and TRBJ2-3; 7 nucleotides match TRBD2. CDR1 and CDR2 (germline): SGHAT, FQNNGV. The CDR3 is made up of 19 amino acids. The chain's CDR3 is CASSIRLVGGKFGIDTQYF. CDR3 in DNA: TGTGCCAGCAGCATCAGACTAGTGGGAGGGAAATTCGGCATAGATACGCAATATTTT.

In the case of this clonotype: An end of the junction does not agree with germline; a read error may underlie this. V gene TRBV10-3 combines with J gene TRBJ2-2; 14 nucleotides line up with TRBD2. This CDR3 has 16 amino acids. Per the germline V gene, CDR1 is ENHRY and CDR2 is SYGVKD. The CDR3 nucleotides read TGTGCCATCAGTGGAGGGACTAGCGGGGGCGTTGGGGAGCCGGTTTTT. This sequence encodes CAISGGTSGGVGEPVF.

Only a few counts were recorded for this clonotype. The rearrangement links TRBV12-3 or TRBV12-4 to TRBJ1-1, with 10 bases fitting TRBD1. V shed 9 bases and J 3 bases; nucleotides not matched to a gene: 10. The CDR3 contains 15 residues. This CDR3 is CASGLRDRGDTEAFF. The DNA of the CDR3 is TGTGCCAGTGGTTTGCGGGACAGGGGTGACACTGAAGCTTTCTTT.

This clonotype was counted only a few times. The junction does not match germline at one end; this may be a read error. The chain joins TRBV12-3 or TRBV12-4 to TRBJ2-2; D might be TRBD1 (7 bases). This CDR3 is built from 16 residues. The CDR3 coding sequence is TGTGCCAGTAGTTTAGTGACAGGGACTAACACCGGGGAGCTGTTTTTT. Its translation: CASSLVTGTNTGELFF.

This clonotype occurred many times. The chain combines TRBV7-9 with TRBJ2-2, with a possible D match to TRBD1 (6 bases). The CDR3 extends over 17 amino acids. V dropped 8 bases and J dropped 4 bases, with 23 bases sitting between them. Germline V gene data show CDR1 as SEHNR and CDR2 as FQNEAQ (reference sequence). Here the CDR3 DNA reads TGTGCCAGCCGCGACCTAAACAGGGCGCCTGCCACCGGGGAGCTGTTTTTT. This translates into CASRDLNRAPATGELFF.

Regarding this clonotype: A much larger clone sits a single nucleotide away, making a read error possible. The chain uses TRBV11-2 and TRBJ2-7; D is possibly TRBD1 (5 bases). This CDR3 has 12 amino acids. Germline CDR1 reads SGHAT; CDR2 reads FQNNGV. The CDR3 protein is CSSLAGSHEQYF. DNA for the CDR3: TGTTCCAGTTTGGCAGGGTCCCACGAGCAGTACTTC.

This chain connects TRBV12-3 or TRBV12-4 to TRBJ2-3; 9 bases map to TRBD2. CDR3 length equals 15 residues. The DNA for the CDR3 is TGTGTTAGCAGTCCCCGACTAGCGGGCACAGATACGCAGTATTTT. This gives the protein CVSSPRLAGTDTQYF.

A few counts support this clonotype. One end of the junction is discordant with germline, which a read error may explain. The V gene is TRBV6-2 or TRBV6-3, the J gene TRBJ1-5, with TRBD1 as a possible D gene (6 bases). This CDR3 has 14 residues. Germline CDR1 MNHEY, CDR2 SVGEGT. CDR3: CASSSDSNDQPQHF. For the CDR3, the DNA is TGTGCAAGCAGTTCGGACAGCAACGATCAGCCCCAGCATTTT.

Worth noting for this clonotype: One end of the junction varies from germline; a read error may be responsible. The chain combines TRBV6-5 with TRBJ2-3; D is perhaps TRBD2 (6 bases). Germline-derived CDR1 and CDR2 are MNHEY and SVGAGI. The CDR3 is 16 amino acids. DNA of the CDR3: TGTGTCAGCTGTCCCCCGCGGCCGGGAGCGGCAGATACGCAGTATTTT. It codes for CVSCPPRPGAADTQYF.

The chain has TRBV9 and TRBJ2-2; TRBD2 is a possible D gene (5 bases). Germline values: CDR1 SGDLS, CDR2 YYNGEE. The CDR3 is 14 amino acids. V was shortened by 4 bases and J by 6 bases, with 13 bases between the two germline ends. CDR3 nucleotide sequence: TGTGCCAGCAGCCCAGGAGGCAGGTCCGGGGAGCTGTTTTTT. Translated, it gives CASSPGGRSGELFF.

Of note for this clonotype: The junction and the germline gene differ at one end; a read error may be behind it. The CDR3: CPSGSRDGTYEQYF. The CDR3 DNA follows: TGTCCCAGCGGCTCAAGGGACGGAACCTACGAACAGTACTTC. V usage is TRBV6-6 and J usage is TRBJ2-7; either TRBD1 or TRBD2 may supply D (5 bases each). The CDR3 is 14 amino acids. CDR1 is MNHNY and CDR2 is SVGAGI in the germline V gene (reference sequence).

Regarding this clonotype: The germline gene is not matched at one end of the junction; a read error may be the cause. The chain is built from TRBV10-2 and TRBJ2-2, with D perhaps TRBD2 (6 bases). Looked up from germline, CDR1 is WSHSY and CDR2 is SAAADI. CDR3 length: 14 residues. CDR3 in DNA: TGTGCCAGCAGTACTATCGGGAGCATCGGGGAGCTGTTTTTT. Translating gives CASSTIGSIGELFF.

A note on this clonotype: One end of the junction varies from germline; a read error may be responsible. The chain combines TRBV28 with TRBJ2-7; possibly TRBD1 for D (5 bases). The CDR3 sequence is 12 residues long. Germline CDR1 reads MDHEN; CDR2 reads SYDVKM. CDR3 region: CASSPQGYDQYF. The CDR3 nucleotides are TGTGCCAGCAGTCCTCAGGGCTACGACCAGTACTTT.

Note on this clonotype: A read error may account for a junction end that differs from germline. The chain couples TRBV29-1 to TRBJ2-1; D might be TRBD2 (6 bases). The CDR3 length is 17 residues. CDR1 and CDR2 (germline): SQVTM, ANQGSEA. CDR3 DNA: TGTAGCGTTGAAGGGTTCGGCGGGATAACCTCCTACAATGAGCAGCTCTTC. Protein sequence: CSVEGFGGITSYNEQLF.

The rearrangement uses TRBV19 and TRBJ2-3, with 9 positions matching TRBD2. Germline assignment: CDR1 LNHDA and CDR2 SQIVND (reference sequence). The CDR3 has 14 residues. Trimming took 4 bases from V and 2 from J; bases not matched to a gene: 1. CDR3 in DNA: TGTGCCAGTAGTACTAGCGGGGTCACAGATACGCAGTATTTT. This encodes CASSTSGVTDTQYF.

Concerning this clonotype itself: Sequence at one end of the junction differs from germline and may be a read error. The rearrangement links TRBV4-2 to TRBJ1-1, with D maybe TRBD1 (5 bases). The CDR3 spans 15 residues. Germline CDR1 is LGHNA and CDR2 is YNFKEQ. CDR3 sequence: CASSQEGQRDTDAFF. CDR3 DNA: TGTGCCAGCAGCCAAGAGGGGCAGCGAGACACTGATGCTTTCTTC.

As concerns this clonotype: A junction end diverges from the germline sequence, so it may reflect a read error. The chain has TRBV6-5 and TRBJ2-7; 11 nucleotides match TRBD2. The germline V gene has CDR1 MNHEY and CDR2 SVGAGI. The CDR3 contains 15 residues. The chain's CDR3 is CASSYRGLAGGEQHF. In nucleotides, the CDR3 is TGTGCCAGCAGTTACCGCGGGCTAGCGGGAGGCGAGCAGCACTTC.